The 22 T cell receptor beta chains in this list originate from one sample, sequenced in a study of blood T cell repertoires in COVID-19. Sequencing was performed with immunoSEQ multiplex PCR; in TCRdb, only in-frame clones are kept and a portion is missing. This sample has fewer than 200,000 clones, with over 80% found just once. The sequencing input was peripheral blood. These receptors were obtained from a woman in her sixties who had recovered from COVID-19.

The chain joins TRBV7-8 to TRBJ1-1; no clear D gene. V lost 4 bases and J lost 1, with 7 bases in between. CDR1 SGHVS and CDR2 FQNEAQ come from the germline V gene. The CDR3 length is 13 residues. CDR3 amino acids: CASSSSPNTEAFF. The DNA for the CDR3 is TGTGCCAGCAGCTCGAGCCCGAACACTGAAGCTTTCTTT. The complete variable domain, with remaining parts taken from reference TRBV7-8 and TRBJ1-1, reads GAGVSQSPRYKVAKRGQDVALRCDPISGHVSLFWYQQALGQGPEFLTYFQNEAQLDKSGLPSDRFFAERPEGSVSTLKIQRTQQEDSAVYLCASSSSPNTEAFFGQGTRLTVV.

This clone has just a few counts. This chain joins TRBV6-5 and TRBJ2-4; 10 bases agree with TRBD1. CDR3 size: 15 residues. Trimming at V came to 6 bases and at J to 0 bases, leaving 2 bases not matched to a gene. From germline, CDR1 is MNHEY and CDR2 SVGAGI. The CDR3 nucleotides read TGTGCCAGCAGAGGACAGGGGGGAGCCAAAAACATTCAGTACTTC. Amino acids: CASRGQGGAKNIQYF.

This clone was counted once. This chain joins TRBV19 and TRBJ1-5; D is possibly TRBD1 (6 bases). V dropped 4 bases and J dropped 6 bases, with 13 bases sitting between them. This CDR3 has 14 amino acids. CDR1 and CDR2 (germline): LNHDA, SQIVND (reference sequence). This CDR3 is CASSTQGYSQPQHF. The CDR3 DNA reads as TGTGCCAGTAGTACCCAGGGGTATAGTCAGCCCCAGCATTTT.

V and J are TRBV5-1 and TRBJ2-3; TRBD2 aligns across 11 bases. Germline assignment: CDR1 SGHRS and CDR2 YFSETQ. This CDR3 contains 17 residues. V was pared by 6 bases and J by 2 bases, with 11 bases of the junction left unmatched. The CDR3 is CASTQRMTSGATDTQYF. CDR3 coding DNA: TGCGCCAGCACTCAACGAATGACTAGCGGGGCCACAGATACGCAGTATTTT.

The chain couples TRBV5-6 to TRBJ2-6; the match to TRBD1 covers 8 bases. The J segment lost 0 bases and the V segment lost 0 bases, leaving 8 bases of the junction unmatched. Germline V lookup: CDR1 SGHDT, CDR2 YYEEEE. The CDR3 loop spans 19 amino acids. The CDR3 protein is CASSLVFGTGNSGANVLTF. The DNA of the CDR3 is TGTGCCAGCAGCTTGGTATTCGGGACAGGTAACTCTGGGGCCAACGTCCTGACTTTC.

The chain recombines TRBV2 with TRBJ2-3; D is uncertain. This CDR3 spans 12 amino acids. V was clipped by 3 bases and J by 4 bases, with 5 bases between them. Germline CDR1 and CDR2: SNHLY and FYNNEI. The CDR3 here is CASSDSADTQYF. DNA for the CDR3: TGTGCCAGCAGTGATTCTGCAGATACGCAGTATTTT.

The chain couples TRBV11-3 to TRBJ2-2; D is possibly TRBD1 (5 bases). The CDR3 consists of 16 residues. Trimming shortened V by 1 base and J by 0 bases, and 9 bases separated the two germline ends. Germline V gene sequence: CDR1 SGHNT, CDR2 YENEEA. CDR3 DNA sequence: TGTGCCAGCAGCTTAGGGGCAGGGACGAACACCGGGGAGCTGTTTTTT. As protein: CASSLGAGTNTGELFF.

The rearrangement joins TRBV28 to TRBJ2-7; 9 nucleotides agree with TRBD1. The CDR3 sequence is 14 residues long. Germline CDR1 reads MDHEN; CDR2 reads SYDVKM. The ends lost 5 bases at V and 3 bases at J; junction bases unmatched: 5. CDR3 loop: CASSNTGGIYEQYF. CDR3 in DNA: TGTGCCAGCAGTAATACAGGGGGCATCTACGAGCAGTACTTC.

This sequence joins TRBV19 and TRBJ2-7; tentatively, D is TRBD1 (6 bases). The CDR3 runs 16 residues. Germline V gives CDR1 LNHDA, CDR2 SQIVND (reference sequence). V lost 5 bases to trimming and J lost 1 base, with 18 bases between them. The CDR3 here is CASSSHWGPPSYEQYF. The CDR3 DNA sequence: TGTGCCAGTAGTTCCCATTGGGGGCCCCCTTCCTACGAGCAGTACTTC.

This clone appeared a few times. J is TRBJ2-3 and V is TRBV18; D gene uncertain. CDR3 length: 13 amino acids. Germline loops: CDR1 KGHSH, CDR2 LQKENI. V lost 6 bases, J lost 2 bases, and 9 bases lay in between. The CDR3 spells CASSLEITDTQYF. The CDR3 DNA is TGTGCCAGCTCGCTAGAAATCACAGATACGCAGTATTTT.

Only a few counts were recorded for this clone. This chain joins TRBV4-2 and TRBJ1-1, with unresolved D. Looked up from germline, CDR1 is LGHNA and CDR2 is YNFKEQ. The germline V and J ends were trimmed by 0 bases and 5 bases, with 7 bases remaining between them. The CDR3 totals 13 residues. The CDR3, as DNA: TGTGCCAGCAGCCAAGAATCAGTGACTGAAGCTTTCTTT. Protein: CASSQESVTEAFF.

CDR3 sequence reads: CASSPNSGTSSRYEQYF. As DNA, the CDR3 is TGTGCCAGCAGCCCCAATTCCGGGACATCGTCCCGTTACGAGCAGTACTTC. The chain links TRBV3-1 (or the pseudogene TRBV3-2) to TRBJ2-7, with D maybe TRBD1 (6 bases). The CDR3 is 17 amino acids. CDR1 is LGHDT and CDR2 is YNNKEL in the germline V gene (reference sequence). Trimming took 4 bases from V and 4 from J, leaving 23 bases between them.

This clone was recorded once. The V gene is TRBV18, the J gene TRBJ2-7, with 9 positions matching TRBD1. CDR1 KGHSH and CDR2 LQKENI come from the germline V gene. This CDR3 is built from 14 residues. The V gene end was trimmed by 3 bases and the J gene end by 0 bases; junction bases not matched to a gene: 0. CDR3: CASSPDRGSYEQYF. DNA for the CDR3: TGTGCCAGCTCACCGGACAGGGGCTCCTACGAGCAGTACTTC.

The V and J genes are TRBV5-1 and TRBJ1-1; 10 positions match TRBD1. The CDR3 is 17 residues long. V was pared by 0 bases and J by 7 bases, with 12 bases of the junction left unmatched. Germline assignment: CDR1 SGHRS and CDR2 YFSETQ. CDR3 amino acids: CASSLGGTGDGLGEAFF. In DNA, the CDR3 is TGCGCCAGCAGCTTGGGAGGGACAGGGGATGGGTTGGGTGAAGCTTTCTTT.

The chain combines TRBV20-1 with TRBJ2-5; possibly TRBD1 for D (6 bases). The germline gives CDR1 DFQATT, CDR2 SNEGSKA (reference sequence). This CDR3 has 12 amino acids. Trimming stripped 3 bases from V and 5 bases from J, with 10 bases between. The CDR3 DNA follows: TGCAGTGCTAGTACAGGGACCGAGACCCAGTACTTC. This gives the protein CSASTGTETQYF.

In nucleotides, the CDR3 is TGTGCCAGCTCACCATTTAGGGACAGGACTACCTACGAGCAGTACTTC. This sequence encodes CASSPFRDRTTYEQYF. The chain has TRBV18 and TRBJ2-7, with 8 bases identical to TRBD1. The ends lost 2 bases at V and 2 bases at J; junction bases unmatched: 8. The length of the CDR3 is 16 residues. The germline V gene encodes CDR1 KGHSH and CDR2 LQKENI.

The chain employs TRBV5-1 and TRBJ1-6; 7 nucleotides align to TRBD1. Germline lookup yields CDR1 SGHRS and CDR2 YFSETQ. The CDR3 is 16 residues long. The trim removed 0 bases at V and 7 bases at J, leaving 7 bases unmatched. In DNA form, the CDR3 reads TGCGCCAGCAGCTTGGAGTGGGGACAGAGAAATTCACCCCTCCACTTT. As protein: CASSLEWGQRNSPLHF. The complete variable domain, with remaining parts taken from reference TRBV5-1 and TRBJ1-6, reads KAGVTQTPRYLIKTRGQQVTLSCSPISGHRSVSWYQQTPGQGLQFLFEYFSETQRNKGNFPGRFSGRQFSNSRSEMNVSTLELGDSALYLCASSLEWGQRNSPLHFGNGTRLTVT.

The V gene is TRBV3-1 (or the pseudogene TRBV3-2), the J gene TRBJ1-5; TRBD1 matches 7 bases. V shed 8 bases, J shed 7 bases, and the junction held 11 bases outside the gene matches. Germline assignment: CDR1 LGHDT and CDR2 YNNKEL (reference sequence). The CDR3 sequence is 14 residues long. The CDR3 region has the DNA TGTGCCAGCGAACAGGGGTTTCACAGGCAGCCCCAGCATTTT. This encodes CASEQGFHRQPQHF.

The J gene is TRBJ2-7, the V gene TRBV2; possibly TRBD1 for D (6 bases). There are 15 residues in the CDR3. Germline V gene data show CDR1 as SNHLY and CDR2 as FYNNEI. V was clipped by 0 bases and J by 1 base, with 10 bases between them. CDR3 region: CASSEAPGQSYEQYF. The CDR3 DNA reads TGTGCCAGCAGTGAAGCGCCAGGACAGTCCTACGAGCAGTACTTC.

The chain is built from TRBV28 and TRBJ1-5, with TRBD1 as a possible D gene (6 bases). CDR1 and CDR2 from the germline V gene are MDHEN and SYDVKM. V dropped 6 bases and J dropped 4 bases, with 10 bases sitting between them. The CDR3 totals 13 residues. The CDR3: CASSQGRNQPQHF. For the CDR3, the DNA is TGTGCCAGCAGCCAGGGGAGAAATCAGCCCCAGCATTTT. Variable domain in full (rest from reference TRBV28 and TRBJ1-5): DVKVTQSSRYLVKRTGEKVFLECVQDMDHENMFWYRQDPGLGLRLIYFSYDVKMKEKGDIPEGYSVSREKKERFSLILESASTNQTSMYLCASSQGRNQPQHFGDGTRLSIL.

V gene TRBV25-1 combines with J gene TRBJ2-3, with TRBD2 matching 7 bases. The CDR3 totals 16 residues. Germline loops: CDR1 MGHDK, CDR2 SYGVNS. V trimming: 4 bases; J trimming: 5 bases; junction bases outside the gene matches: 12. As DNA, the CDR3 is TGTGCCAGCAGTGCTCAACCGGGACGGGAGGAAGATACGCAGTATTTT. Its protein is CASSAQPGREEDTQYF.

This clone has a handful of counts. This rearrangement joins TRBV15 to TRBJ2-3; D remains unclear. This CDR3 is 13 amino acids long. CDR1 is LNHNV, CDR2 YYDKDF, per germline (reference sequence). Trimming cost V 5 bases and J 0 bases, with 6 bases left between them. This CDR3 is CATSPRSTDTQYF. As DNA, the CDR3 is TGTGCCACCAGCCCGCGTAGCACAGATACGCAGTATTTT. The full variable domain, in which reference TRBV15 and TRBJ2-3 provide the parts outside the CDR3, is DAMVIQNPRYQVTQFGKPVTLSCSQTLNHNVMYWYQQKSSQAPKLLFHYYDKDFNNEADTPDNFQSRRPNTSFCFLDIRSPGLGDTAMYLCATSPRSTDTQYFGPGTRLTVL.